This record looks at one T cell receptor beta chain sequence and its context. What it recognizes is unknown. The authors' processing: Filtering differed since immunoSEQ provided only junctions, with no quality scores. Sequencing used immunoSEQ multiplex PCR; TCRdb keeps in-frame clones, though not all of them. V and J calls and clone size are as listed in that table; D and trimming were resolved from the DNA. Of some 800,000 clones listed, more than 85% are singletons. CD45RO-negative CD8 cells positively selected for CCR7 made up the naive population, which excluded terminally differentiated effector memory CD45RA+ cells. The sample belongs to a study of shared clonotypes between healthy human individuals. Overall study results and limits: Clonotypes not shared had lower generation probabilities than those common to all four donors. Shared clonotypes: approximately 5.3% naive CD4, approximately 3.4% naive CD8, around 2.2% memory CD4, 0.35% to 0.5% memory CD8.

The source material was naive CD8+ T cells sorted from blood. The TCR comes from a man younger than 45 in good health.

The CDR3 sequence: CASSRTDRYEQYF. The CDR3 DNA reads as TGTGCCAGCAGTAGGACGGACCGCTACGAGCAGTACTTC. The chain carries TRBV2 and TRBJ2-7, with no clear D. CDR3 length: 13 residues. CDR1 is SNHLY, CDR2 FYNNEI, per germline. Between the trimmed V and J ends, which lost 5 bases and 3 bases, there was a span of 11 bases.